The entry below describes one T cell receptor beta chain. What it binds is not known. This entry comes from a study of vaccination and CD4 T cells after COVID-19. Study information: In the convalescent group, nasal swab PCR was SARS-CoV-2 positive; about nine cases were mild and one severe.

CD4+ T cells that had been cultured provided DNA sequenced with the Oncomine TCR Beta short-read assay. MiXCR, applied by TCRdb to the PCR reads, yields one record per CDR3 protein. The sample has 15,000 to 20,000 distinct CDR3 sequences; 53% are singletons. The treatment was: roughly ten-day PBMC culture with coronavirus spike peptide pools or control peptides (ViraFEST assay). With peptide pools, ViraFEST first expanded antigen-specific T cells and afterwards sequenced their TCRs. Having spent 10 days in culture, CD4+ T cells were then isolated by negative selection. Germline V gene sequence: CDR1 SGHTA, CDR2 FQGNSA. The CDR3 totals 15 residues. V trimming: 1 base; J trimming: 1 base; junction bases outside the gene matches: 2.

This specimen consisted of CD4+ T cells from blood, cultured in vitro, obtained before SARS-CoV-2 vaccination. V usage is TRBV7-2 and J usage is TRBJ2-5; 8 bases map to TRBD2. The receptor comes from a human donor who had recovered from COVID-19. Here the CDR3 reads CASSLDGRAQETQYF. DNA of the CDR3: TGTGCCAGCAGCTTAGACGGGAGGGCCCAAGAGACCCAGTACTTC.